The TCR beta chain under discussion was sequenced for a study of T-cell reconstitution after alpha-beta-depleted transplantation in children. General observations from the study: Surviving recipient T cells and intrathymic progenitors accounted for some patients' high TCRbeta diversity at day 60. Newly generated T cells supplied most T-cell counts and diversity one year post-transplant. Roughly two months post-transplant, alpha-beta T cells reportedly originated from several hundred graft clones that had expanded.

As regards this clonotype: No antigen is known for it.

As it was prepared, the TCRbeta library received unique molecular identifiers. TCRdb recomputed calls from the PCR reads with MiXCR, one row per CDR3 protein. The sample holds some 830,000 distinct CDR3 sequences, approximately 15% seen once. This TCR was recovered from a male patient younger than 18 who had a stem cell transplant for acute lymphoblastic leukemia, so the T cells may come from the graft donor. This material consisted of PBMCs, mostly from graft donor cells, taken 360 days after TCRalphabeta/CD19-depleted stem cell transplant.

CDR3 residues: CATSTPFKTGGRGKLFF. Here the CDR3 DNA reads TGTGCCACCAGCACCCCGTTTAAGACAGGGGGGAGGGGAAAACTGTTTTTT. The chain is built from TRBV15 and TRBJ1-4, with 9 bases matching TRBD1. Germline V lookup: CDR1 LNHNV, CDR2 YYDKDF (reference sequence). V gave up 4 bases and J gave up 10 bases; unmatched junction bases: 16. The CDR3 sequence is 17 residues long.